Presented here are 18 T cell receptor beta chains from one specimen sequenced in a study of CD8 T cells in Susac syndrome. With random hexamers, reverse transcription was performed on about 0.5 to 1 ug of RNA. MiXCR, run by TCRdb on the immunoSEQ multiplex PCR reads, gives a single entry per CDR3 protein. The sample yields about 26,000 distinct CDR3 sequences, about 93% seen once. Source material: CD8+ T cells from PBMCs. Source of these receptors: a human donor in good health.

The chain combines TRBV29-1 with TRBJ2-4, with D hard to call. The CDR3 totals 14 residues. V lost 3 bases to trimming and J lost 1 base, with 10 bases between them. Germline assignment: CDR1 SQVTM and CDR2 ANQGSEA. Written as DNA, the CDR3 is TGCAGCGTTGAGAGGCTGGGGGCCAAAAACATTCAGTACTTC. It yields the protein CSVERLGAKNIQYF.

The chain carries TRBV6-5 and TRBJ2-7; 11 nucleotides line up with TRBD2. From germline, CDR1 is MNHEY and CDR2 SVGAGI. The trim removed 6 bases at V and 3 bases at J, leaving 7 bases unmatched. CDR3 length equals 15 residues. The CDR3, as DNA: TGTGCCAGCAGCCGAACTAGCGGGGGCTTCTACGAGCAGTACTTC. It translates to CASSRTSGGFYEQYF.

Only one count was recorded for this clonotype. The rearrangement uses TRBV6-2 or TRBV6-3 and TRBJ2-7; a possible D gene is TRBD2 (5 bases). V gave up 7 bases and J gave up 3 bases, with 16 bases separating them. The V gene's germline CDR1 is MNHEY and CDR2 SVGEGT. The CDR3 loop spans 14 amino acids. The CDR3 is CASTQDSSFYEQYF. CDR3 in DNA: TGTGCCAGCACTCAGGACTCGTCCTTCTACGAGCAGTACTTC.

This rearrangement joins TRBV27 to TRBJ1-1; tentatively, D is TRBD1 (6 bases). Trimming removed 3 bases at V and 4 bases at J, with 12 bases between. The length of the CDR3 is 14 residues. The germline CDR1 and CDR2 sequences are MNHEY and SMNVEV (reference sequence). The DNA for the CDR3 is TGTGCCAGCAGTTTTGGGAACAGGGTCACTGAAGCTTTCTTT. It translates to CASSFGNRVTEAFF.

The CDR3 coding sequence is TGCAGTGCTATACTGAAGGAGCACTATAATTCACCCCTCCACTTT. Protein: CSAILKEHYNSPLHF. This chain connects TRBV20-1 to TRBJ1-6; D ambiguous. The ends were cut back, 4 bases at V and 3 bases at J, with 13 bases in the middle. CDR1 and CDR2 from the germline V gene are DFQATT and SNEGSKA (reference sequence). The CDR3 has 15 residues.

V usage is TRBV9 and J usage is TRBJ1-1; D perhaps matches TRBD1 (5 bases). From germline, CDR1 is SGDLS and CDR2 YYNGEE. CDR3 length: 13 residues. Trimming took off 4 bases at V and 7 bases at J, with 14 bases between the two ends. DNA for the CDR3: TGTGCCAGCAGCTCCCCCGGGGGAGGTGAAGCTTTCTTT. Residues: CASSSPGGGEAFF.

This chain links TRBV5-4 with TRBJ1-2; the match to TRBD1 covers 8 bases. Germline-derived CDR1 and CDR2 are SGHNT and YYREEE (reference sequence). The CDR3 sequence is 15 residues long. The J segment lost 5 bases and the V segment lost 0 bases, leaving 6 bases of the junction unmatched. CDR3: CASSLVGQDGYGYTF. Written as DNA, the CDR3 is TGTGCCAGCAGCTTGGTGGGACAGGATGGATATGGCTACACCTTC.

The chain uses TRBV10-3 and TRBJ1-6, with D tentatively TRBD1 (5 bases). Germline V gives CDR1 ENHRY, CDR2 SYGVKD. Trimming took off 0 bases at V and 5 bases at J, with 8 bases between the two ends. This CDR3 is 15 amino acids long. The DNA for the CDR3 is TGTGCCATCAGTGAGTCGACAGTGAATAATTCACCCCTCCACTTT. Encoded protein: CAISESTVNNSPLHF.

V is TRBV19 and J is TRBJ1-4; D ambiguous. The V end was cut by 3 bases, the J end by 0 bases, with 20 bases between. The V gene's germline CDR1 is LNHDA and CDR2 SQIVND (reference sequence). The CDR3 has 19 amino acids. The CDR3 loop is CASSIQASKDLSTNEKLFF. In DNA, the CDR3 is TGTGCCAGTAGTATCCAGGCCTCCAAGGACCTCTCAACTAATGAAAAACTGTTTTTT.

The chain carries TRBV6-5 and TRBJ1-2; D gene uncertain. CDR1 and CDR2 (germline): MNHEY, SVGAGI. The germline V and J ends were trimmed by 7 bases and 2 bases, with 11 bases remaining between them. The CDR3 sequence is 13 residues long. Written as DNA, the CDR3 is TGTGCCAGCACCGGGGAGGGAAACTATGGCTACACCTTC. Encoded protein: CASTGEGNYGYTF.

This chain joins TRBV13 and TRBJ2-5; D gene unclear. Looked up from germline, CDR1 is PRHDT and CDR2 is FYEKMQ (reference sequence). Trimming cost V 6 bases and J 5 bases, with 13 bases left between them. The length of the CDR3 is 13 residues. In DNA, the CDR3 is TGTGCCAGCAGTAAAGACCTTGACGAGACCCAGTACTTC. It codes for CASSKDLDETQYF.

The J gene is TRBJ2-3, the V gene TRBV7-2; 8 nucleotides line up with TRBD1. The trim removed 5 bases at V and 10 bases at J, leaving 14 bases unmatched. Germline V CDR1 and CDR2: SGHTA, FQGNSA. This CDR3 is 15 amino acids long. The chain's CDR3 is CASSPGQGGKGPQYF. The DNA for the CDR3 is TGTGCCAGCAGCCCTGGACAGGGAGGAAAGGGACCGCAGTATTTT.

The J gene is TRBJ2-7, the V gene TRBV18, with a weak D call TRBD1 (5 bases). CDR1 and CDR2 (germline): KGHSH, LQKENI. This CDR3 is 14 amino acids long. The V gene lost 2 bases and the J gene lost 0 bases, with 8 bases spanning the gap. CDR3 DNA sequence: TGTGCCAGCTCACCAAAACAGGTCTCCTACGAGCAGTACTTC. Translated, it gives CASSPKQVSYEQYF.

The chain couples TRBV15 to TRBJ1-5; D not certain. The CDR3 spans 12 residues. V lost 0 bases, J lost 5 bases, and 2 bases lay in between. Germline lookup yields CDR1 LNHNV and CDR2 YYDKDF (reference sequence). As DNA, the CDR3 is TGTGCCACCAGCAGAGATGATCAGCCCCAGCATTTT. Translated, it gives CATSRDDQPQHF.

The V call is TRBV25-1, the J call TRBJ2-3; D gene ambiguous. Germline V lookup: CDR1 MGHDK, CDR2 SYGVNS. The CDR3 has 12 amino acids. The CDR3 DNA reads TGTGCGTCTCGGTCAGGAACAGATACGCAGTATTTT. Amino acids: CASRSGTDTQYF.

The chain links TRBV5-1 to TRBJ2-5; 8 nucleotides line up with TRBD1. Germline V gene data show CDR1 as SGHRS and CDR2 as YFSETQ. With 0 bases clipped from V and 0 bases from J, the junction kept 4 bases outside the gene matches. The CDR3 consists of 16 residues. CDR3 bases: TGCGCCAGCAGCTTGGGTGGGACAGGAAACCAAGAGACCCAGTACTTC. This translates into CASSLGGTGNQETQYF.

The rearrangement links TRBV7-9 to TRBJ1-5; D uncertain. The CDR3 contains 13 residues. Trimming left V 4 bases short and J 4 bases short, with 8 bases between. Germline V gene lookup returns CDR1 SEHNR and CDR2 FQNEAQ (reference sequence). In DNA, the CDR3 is TGTGCCAGCAGCTCAGCCCCGAATCAGCCCCAGCATTTT. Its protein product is CASSSAPNQPQHF.

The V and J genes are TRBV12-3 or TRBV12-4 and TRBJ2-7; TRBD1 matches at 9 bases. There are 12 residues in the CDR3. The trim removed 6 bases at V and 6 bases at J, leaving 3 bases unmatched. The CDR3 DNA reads TGTGCCAGCAGACCGACAGGGGGCGAGCAGTACTTC. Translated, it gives CASRPTGGEQYF.